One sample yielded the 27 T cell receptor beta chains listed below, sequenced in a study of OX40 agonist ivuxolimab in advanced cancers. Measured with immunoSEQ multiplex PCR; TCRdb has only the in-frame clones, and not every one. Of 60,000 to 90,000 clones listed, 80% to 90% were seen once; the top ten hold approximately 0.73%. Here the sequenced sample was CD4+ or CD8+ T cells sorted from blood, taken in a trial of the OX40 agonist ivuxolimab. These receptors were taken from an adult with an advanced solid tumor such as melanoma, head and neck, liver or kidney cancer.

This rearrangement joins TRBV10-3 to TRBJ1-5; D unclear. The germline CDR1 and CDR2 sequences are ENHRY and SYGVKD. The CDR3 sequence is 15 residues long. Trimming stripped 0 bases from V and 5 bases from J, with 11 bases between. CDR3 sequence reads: CAISESKTKDQPQHF. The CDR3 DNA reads TGTGCCATCAGTGAGTCGAAAACCAAAGATCAGCCCCAGCATTTT.

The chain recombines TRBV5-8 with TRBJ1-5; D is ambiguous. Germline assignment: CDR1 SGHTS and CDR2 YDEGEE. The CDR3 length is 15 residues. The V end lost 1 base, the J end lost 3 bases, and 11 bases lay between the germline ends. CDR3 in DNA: TGTGCCAGCAGCTTGATAGGGCAAAACAATCAGCCCCAGCATTTT. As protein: CASSLIGQNNQPQHF.

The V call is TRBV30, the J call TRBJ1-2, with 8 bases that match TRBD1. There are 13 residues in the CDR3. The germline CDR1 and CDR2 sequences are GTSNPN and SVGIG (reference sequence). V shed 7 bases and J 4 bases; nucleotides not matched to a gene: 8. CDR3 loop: CAFHRGFSYGYTF. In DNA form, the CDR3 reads TGTGCCTTCCACAGGGGGTTTAGCTATGGCTACACCTTC.

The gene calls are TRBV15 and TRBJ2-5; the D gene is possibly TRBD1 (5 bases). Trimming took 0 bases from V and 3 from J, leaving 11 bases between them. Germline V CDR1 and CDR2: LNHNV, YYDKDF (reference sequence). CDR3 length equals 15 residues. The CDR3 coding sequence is TGTGCCACCAGCAGAGATGCAGGGCCAGAAGAGACCCAGTACTTC. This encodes CATSRDAGPEETQYF.

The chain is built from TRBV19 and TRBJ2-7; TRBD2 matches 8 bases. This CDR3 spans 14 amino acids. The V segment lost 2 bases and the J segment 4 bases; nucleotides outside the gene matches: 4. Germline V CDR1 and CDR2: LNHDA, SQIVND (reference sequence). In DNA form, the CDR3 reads TGTGCCAGTAGTATAAGCGGGGGCTTTTACGAGCAGTACTTC. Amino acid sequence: CASSISGGFYEQYF.

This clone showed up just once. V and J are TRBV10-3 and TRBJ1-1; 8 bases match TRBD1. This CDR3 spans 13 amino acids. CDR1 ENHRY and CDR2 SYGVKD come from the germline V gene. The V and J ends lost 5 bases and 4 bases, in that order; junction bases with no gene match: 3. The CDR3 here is CAISLQGGTEAFF. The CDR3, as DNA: TGTGCCATCAGTTTACAGGGGGGCACTGAAGCTTTCTTT.

The CDR3 loop reads CASSPMGPAATNEKLFF. The CDR3 nucleotides read TGTGCCAGCAGCCCTATGGGGCCAGCTGCAACTAATGAAAAACTGTTTTTT. The gene calls are TRBV7-2 and TRBJ1-4, with a tentative D call TRBD1 (5 bases). V was cut by 5 bases and J by 0 bases, with 16 bases left in between. The CDR3 length is 17 residues. Germline V gene data show CDR1 as SGHTA and CDR2 as FQGNSA.

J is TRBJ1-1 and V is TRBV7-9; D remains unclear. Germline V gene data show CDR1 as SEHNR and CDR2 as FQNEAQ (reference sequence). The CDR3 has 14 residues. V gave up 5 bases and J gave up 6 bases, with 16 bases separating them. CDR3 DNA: TGTGCCAGCAGCGCCCCCCCGGGTGAGGCTGAAGCTTTCTTT. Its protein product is CASSAPPGEAEAFF.

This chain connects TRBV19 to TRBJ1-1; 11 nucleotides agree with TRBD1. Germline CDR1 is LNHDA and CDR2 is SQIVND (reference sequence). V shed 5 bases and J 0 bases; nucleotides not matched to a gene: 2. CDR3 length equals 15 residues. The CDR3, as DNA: TGTGCCAGTAGTGAGGGACAGGGGGTGAACACTGAAGCTTTCTTT. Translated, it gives CASSEGQGVNTEAFF.

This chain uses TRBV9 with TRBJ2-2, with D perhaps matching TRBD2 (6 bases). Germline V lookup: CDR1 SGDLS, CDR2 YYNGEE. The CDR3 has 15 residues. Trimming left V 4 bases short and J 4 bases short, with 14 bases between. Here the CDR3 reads CASSSDVGGTGELFF. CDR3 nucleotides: TGTGCCAGCAGCTCCGATGTGGGGGGCACCGGGGAGCTGTTTTTT.

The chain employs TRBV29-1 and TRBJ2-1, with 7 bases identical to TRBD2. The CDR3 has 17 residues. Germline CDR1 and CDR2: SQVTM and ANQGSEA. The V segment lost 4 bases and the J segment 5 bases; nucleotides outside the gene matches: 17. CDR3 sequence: CSVVKVAGWGGNNEQFF. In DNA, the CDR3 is TGCAGCGTTGTGAAGGTAGCGGGTTGGGGCGGCAACAATGAGCAGTTCTTC.

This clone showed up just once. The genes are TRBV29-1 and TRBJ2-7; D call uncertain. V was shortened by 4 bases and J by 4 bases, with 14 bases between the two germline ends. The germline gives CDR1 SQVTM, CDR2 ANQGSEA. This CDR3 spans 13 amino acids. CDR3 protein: CSVVSQWGYEQYF. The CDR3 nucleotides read TGCAGCGTTGTGTCCCAGTGGGGATACGAGCAGTACTTC.

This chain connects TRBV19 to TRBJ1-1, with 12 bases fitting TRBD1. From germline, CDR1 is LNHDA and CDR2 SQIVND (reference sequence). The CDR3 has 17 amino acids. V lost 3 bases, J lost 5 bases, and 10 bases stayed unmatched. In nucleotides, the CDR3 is TGTGCCAGTAGTATGGGACAGGGGGCCCAGGGTTGGACTGAAGCTTTCTTT. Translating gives CASSMGQGAQGWTEAFF.

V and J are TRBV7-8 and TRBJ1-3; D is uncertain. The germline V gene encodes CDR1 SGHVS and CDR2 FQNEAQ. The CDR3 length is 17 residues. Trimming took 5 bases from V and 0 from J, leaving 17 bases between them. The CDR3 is CASSPRGRDSSGNTIYF. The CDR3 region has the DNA TGTGCCAGCAGCCCCAGAGGGAGGGATAGCTCTGGAAACACCATATATTTT. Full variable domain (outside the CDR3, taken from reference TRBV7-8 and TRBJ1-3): GAGVSQSPRYKVAKRGQDVALRCDPISGHVSLFWYQQALGQGPEFLTYFQNEAQLDKSGLPSDRFFAERPEGSVSTLKIQRTQQEDSAVYLCASSPRGRDSSGNTIYFGEGSWLTVV.

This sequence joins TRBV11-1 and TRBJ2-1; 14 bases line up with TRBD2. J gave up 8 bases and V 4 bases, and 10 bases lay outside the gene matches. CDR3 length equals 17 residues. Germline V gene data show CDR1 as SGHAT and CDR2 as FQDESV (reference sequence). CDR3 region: CASSSRGGLAGAYEQFF. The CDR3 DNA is TGTGCCAGCAGCTCCCGGGGGGGACTAGCGGGGGCATATGAGCAGTTCTTC.

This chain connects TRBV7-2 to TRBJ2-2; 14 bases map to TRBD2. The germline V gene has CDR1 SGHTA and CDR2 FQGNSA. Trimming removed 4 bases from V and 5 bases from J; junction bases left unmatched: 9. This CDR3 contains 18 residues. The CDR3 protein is CASSYRLAGGPETGELFF. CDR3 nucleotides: TGTGCCAGCAGCTATCGACTAGCGGGGGGGCCAGAGACCGGGGAGCTGTTTTTT.

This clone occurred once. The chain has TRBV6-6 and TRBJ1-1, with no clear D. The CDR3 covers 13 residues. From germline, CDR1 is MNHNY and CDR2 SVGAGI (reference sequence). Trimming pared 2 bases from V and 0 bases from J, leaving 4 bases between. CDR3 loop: CASSYTVNTEAFF. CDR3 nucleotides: TGTGCCAGCAGTTACACGGTGAACACTGAAGCTTTCTTT.

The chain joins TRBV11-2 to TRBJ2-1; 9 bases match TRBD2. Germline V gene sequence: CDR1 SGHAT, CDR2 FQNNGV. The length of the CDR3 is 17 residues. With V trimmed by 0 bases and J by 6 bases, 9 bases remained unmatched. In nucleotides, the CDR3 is TGTGCCAGCAGCTTAGAGGCCCGAGCGGGAGGTCGCAATGAGCAGTTCTTC. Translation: CASSLEARAGGRNEQFF. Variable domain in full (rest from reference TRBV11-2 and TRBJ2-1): EAGVAQSPRYKIIEKRQSVAFWCNPISGHATLYWYQQILGQGPKLLIQFQNNGVVDDSQLPKDRFSAERLKGVDSTLKIQPAKLEDSAVYLCASSLEARAGGRNEQFFGPGTRLTVL.

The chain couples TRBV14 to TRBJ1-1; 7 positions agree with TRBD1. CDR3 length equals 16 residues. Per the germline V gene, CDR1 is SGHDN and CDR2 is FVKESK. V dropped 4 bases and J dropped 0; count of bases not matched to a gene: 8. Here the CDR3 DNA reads TGTGCCAGCAGCCTCTCGGGACAGACCATGAACACTGAAGCTTTCTTT. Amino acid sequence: CASSLSGQTMNTEAFF.

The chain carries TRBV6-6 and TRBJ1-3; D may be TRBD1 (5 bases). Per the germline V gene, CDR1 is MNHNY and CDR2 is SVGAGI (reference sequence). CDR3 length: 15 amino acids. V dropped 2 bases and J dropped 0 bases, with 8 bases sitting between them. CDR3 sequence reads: CASSYRQSSGNTIYF. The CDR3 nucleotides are TGTGCCAGCAGTTACCGACAGTCCTCTGGAAACACCATATATTTT.

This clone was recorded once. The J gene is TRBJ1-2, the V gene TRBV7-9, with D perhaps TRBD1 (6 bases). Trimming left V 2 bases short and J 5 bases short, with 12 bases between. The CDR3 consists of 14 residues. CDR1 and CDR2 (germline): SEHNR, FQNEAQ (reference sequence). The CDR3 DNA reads TGTGCCAGCAGCTTATGGAAAGGGGGTTATGGCTACACCTTC. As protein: CASSLWKGGYGYTF.

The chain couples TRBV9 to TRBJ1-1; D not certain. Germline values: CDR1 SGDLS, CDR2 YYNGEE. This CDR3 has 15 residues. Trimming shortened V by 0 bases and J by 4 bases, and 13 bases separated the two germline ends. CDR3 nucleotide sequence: TGTGCCAGCAGCGTAGAGCGGGGATTGGTCACTGAAGCTTTCTTT. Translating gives CASSVERGLVTEAFF.

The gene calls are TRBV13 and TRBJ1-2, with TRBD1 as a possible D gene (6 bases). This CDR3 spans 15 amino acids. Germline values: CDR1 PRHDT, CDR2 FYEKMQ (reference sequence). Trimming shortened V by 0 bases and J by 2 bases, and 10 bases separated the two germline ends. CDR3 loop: CASSLGPGQNYGYTF. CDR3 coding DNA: TGTGCCAGCAGCTTAGGCCCTGGACAGAACTATGGCTACACCTTC.

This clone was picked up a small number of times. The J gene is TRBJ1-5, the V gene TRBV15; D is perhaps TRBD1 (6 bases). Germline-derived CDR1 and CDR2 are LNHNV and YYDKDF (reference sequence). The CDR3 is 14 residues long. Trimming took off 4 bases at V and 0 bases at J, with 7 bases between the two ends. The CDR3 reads CATSKDSSNQPQHF. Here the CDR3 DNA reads TGTGCCACCAGCAAGGACAGTAGCAATCAGCCCCAGCATTTT.

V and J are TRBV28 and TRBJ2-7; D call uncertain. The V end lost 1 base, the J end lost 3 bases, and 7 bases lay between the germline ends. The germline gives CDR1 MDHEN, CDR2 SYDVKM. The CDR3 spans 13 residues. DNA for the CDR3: TGTGCCAGCAGTTTATCAGGCTTCTACGAGCAGTACTTC. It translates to CASSLSGFYEQYF.

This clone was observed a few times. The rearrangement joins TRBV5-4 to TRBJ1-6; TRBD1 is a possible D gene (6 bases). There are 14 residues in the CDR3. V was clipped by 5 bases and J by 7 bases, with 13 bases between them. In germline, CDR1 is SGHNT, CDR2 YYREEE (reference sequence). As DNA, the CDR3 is TGTGCCAGCAGTAGCTGGACAGTGAATTCACCCCTCCACTTT. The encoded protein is CASSSWTVNSPLHF.

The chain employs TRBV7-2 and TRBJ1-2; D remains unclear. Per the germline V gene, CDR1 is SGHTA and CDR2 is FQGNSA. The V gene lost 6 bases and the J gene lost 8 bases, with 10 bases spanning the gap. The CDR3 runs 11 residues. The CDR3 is CASSQDGGYTF. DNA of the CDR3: TGTGCCAGCAGTCAAGATGGAGGCTACACCTTC.